The 25 T cell receptor beta chains reported below all come from one sample, sequenced in a study of OX40 agonist ivuxolimab in advanced cancers. Sequencing was performed with immunoSEQ multiplex PCR; in TCRdb, only in-frame clones are kept and a portion is missing. The data hold tens of thousands of clones, with roughly 85% observed a single time. The sequencing used CD4+ or CD8+ T cells sorted from blood, collected in a trial of the OX40 agonist ivuxolimab. The receptors were gathered from an adult with an advanced solid tumor such as melanoma, head and neck, liver or kidney cancer.

The chain has TRBV27 and TRBJ2-7, with 7 bases that match TRBD2. V dropped 6 bases and J dropped 6; count of bases not matched to a gene: 14. Germline V gene data show CDR1 as MNHEY and CDR2 as SMNVEV (reference sequence). CDR3 length: 15 residues. In nucleotides, the CDR3 is TGTGCCAGCAGCCAAAAGGCGGGCGGGAGACCCGAGCAGTACTTC. Residues: CASSQKAGGRPEQYF.

The rearrangement links TRBV7-9 to TRBJ2-3, with 10 bases fitting TRBD2. Losses at the gene ends were 5 bases for V and 6 bases for J; bases not matched to a gene: 11. Germline loops: CDR1 SEHNR, CDR2 FQNEAQ (reference sequence). The CDR3 is 16 amino acids. CDR3 residues: CASSPWGSGRLDTQYF. CDR3 bases: TGTGCCAGCAGCCCCTGGGGTAGCGGGAGGTTGGATACGCAGTATTTT.

The chain employs TRBV15 and TRBJ2-5; TRBD2 is a possible D gene (5 bases). Trimming cost V 3 bases and J 5 bases, with 16 bases left between them. Looked up from germline, CDR1 is LNHNV and CDR2 is YYDKDF (reference sequence). The CDR3 sequence is 15 residues long. This chain's CDR3 is CATSRVPVSGETQYF. The CDR3 DNA reads TGTGCCACCAGCAGGGTCCCCGTGTCGGGGGAGACCCAGTACTTC.

CDR3 loop: CASSYGTSADTQYF. Here the CDR3 DNA reads TGTGCCAGCAGTTACGGGACGTCGGCAGATACGCAGTATTTT. V usage is TRBV6-5 and J usage is TRBJ2-3; D is tentatively TRBD1 or TRBD2 (5 bases each). This CDR3 is 14 amino acids long. Germline-derived CDR1 and CDR2 are MNHEY and SVGAGI. Between the trimmed V and J ends, which lost 2 bases and 4 bases, there was a span of 10 bases.

The chain has TRBV11-2 and TRBJ2-5; perhaps TRBD2 as D (6 bases). The J call may be incorrect, as the DNA end agrees better with TRBJ2-7. The germline gives CDR1 SGHAT, CDR2 FQNNGV. The CDR3 totals 14 residues. The chain's CDR3 is CASSYYGSSYEQYF. The CDR3 nucleotides read TGTGCCAGCAGCTACTACGGGAGCTCCTACGAGCAGTACTTC.

The chain has TRBV5-4 and TRBJ2-5; 9 bases are a match to TRBD1. The closer fit of TRBJ2-7 to the DNA end suggests the J call may be wrong. The CDR3 totals 14 residues. Per the germline V gene, CDR1 is SGHNT and CDR2 is YYREEE (reference sequence). The CDR3 DNA reads as TGTGCCAGCAGCTCAGGGACAGGGAGCTACGAGCAGTACTTC. Protein sequence: CASSSGTGSYEQYF.

A note on this clone: In the same sample, other DNA sequences code for this CDR3. This chain joins TRBV2 and TRBJ2-1; no clear D. Looked up from germline, CDR1 is SNHLY and CDR2 is FYNNEI. This CDR3 is built from 11 residues. V was cut by 4 bases and J by 2 bases, with 0 bases left in between. Here the CDR3 reads CASSAYNEQFF. In nucleotides, the CDR3 is TGTGCCAGCAGTGCCTACAATGAGCAGTTCTTC.

This clone occurred a few times. V is TRBV7-6 and J is TRBJ2-7; TRBD1 matches at 8 bases. The V segment lost 3 bases and the J segment 6 bases; nucleotides outside the gene matches: 10. Germline CDR1 and CDR2: SGHVS and FNYEAQ. The CDR3 contains 15 residues. The CDR3 DNA reads TGTGCCAGCAGCTTCCCCTACAACGGACAGGGCGAGCAGTACTTC. Translated: CASSFPYNGQGEQYF.

CDR3: CAWSDRRDLQYF. The CDR3 DNA follows: TGTGCCTGGAGTGACCGACGGGATTTACAGTACTTC. The V gene is TRBV30, the J gene TRBJ2-7, with TRBD2 as a possible D gene (5 bases). This CDR3 has 12 amino acids. The V end lost 1 base, the J end lost 10 bases, and 14 bases lay between the germline ends. The germline CDR1 and CDR2 sequences are GTSNPN and SVGIG (reference sequence).

A single count supports this clone. This chain joins TRBV28 and TRBJ2-4, with TRBD2 matching 10 bases. The CDR3 is 18 amino acids. The germline V gene encodes CDR1 MDHEN and CDR2 SYDVKM. V gave up 5 bases and J gave up 0 bases; unmatched junction bases: 10. In nucleotides, the CDR3 is TGTGCCAGCAGTGGCAGGACTAGCGGCCCACTAGCCAAAAACATTCAGTACTTC. As protein: CASSGRTSGPLAKNIQYF.

The chain employs TRBV7-9 and TRBJ1-1; no reliable D call. CDR1 and CDR2 (germline): SEHNR, FQNEAQ (reference sequence). V was pared by 1 base and J by 4 bases, with 13 bases between. The CDR3 is 15 amino acids. As DNA, the CDR3 is TGTGCCAGCAGCTTAGTGGGAAGCAGGATCACTGAAGCTTTCTTT. This translates into CASSLVGSRITEAFF.

The rearrangement uses TRBV18 and TRBJ1-3, with D unresolved. Trimming took off 0 bases at V and 1 base at J, with 1 base between the two ends. CDR3 length: 13 amino acids. The germline CDR1 and CDR2 sequences are KGHSH and LQKENI. The CDR3, as DNA: TGTGCCAGCTCACCACCTTCTGGAAACACCATATATTTT. The encoded protein is CASSPPSGNTIYF.

V is TRBV19 and J is TRBJ1-4, with D uncertain. Trimming pared 6 bases from V and 4 bases from J, leaving 12 bases between. Germline V gene sequence: CDR1 LNHDA, CDR2 SQIVND (reference sequence). The CDR3 has 14 residues. CDR3 nucleotide sequence: TGTGCCAGTAGCCGACCGGGCCTTAATGAAAAACTGTTTTTT. Translation: CASSRPGLNEKLFF.

The gene calls are TRBV10-3 and TRBJ2-3; D ambiguous. CDR1 ENHRY and CDR2 SYGVKD come from the germline V gene. The CDR3 extends over 15 amino acids. V was shortened by 7 bases and J by 1 base, with 15 bases between the two germline ends. The CDR3 spells CAIMDVGFGTDTQYF. In DNA, the CDR3 is TGTGCCATCATGGATGTGGGATTTGGCACAGATACGCAGTATTTT.

The chain combines TRBV9 with TRBJ2-1; 16 bases are a match to TRBD2. Germline-derived CDR1 and CDR2 are SGDLS and YYNGEE. The CDR3 is 20 amino acids. The V gene end was trimmed by 0 bases and the J gene end by 5 bases; junction bases not matched to a gene: 11. CDR3 protein: CASSVEGLAGGPYRHNEQFF. In nucleotides, the CDR3 is TGTGCCAGCAGCGTAGAGGGACTAGCGGGAGGGCCCTATCGCCACAATGAGCAGTTCTTC.

The chain couples TRBV6-5 to TRBJ1-2; D gene uncertain. Germline CDR1 is MNHEY and CDR2 is SVGAGI. The CDR3 consists of 11 residues. V lost 4 bases and J 14 bases, leaving 14 bases between the germline ends. The CDR3 here is CASSLRSGLTF. The CDR3 region has the DNA TGTGCCAGCAGTTTACGTAGCGGCTTGACCTTC.

The CDR3 reads CAGRGSRGGEQYF. The CDR3 DNA reads TGTGCCGGCAGAGGGTCCCGGGGGGGCGAGCAGTACTTC. The chain is built from TRBV30 and TRBJ2-7; 8 nucleotides match TRBD2. With V trimmed by 8 bases and J by 6 bases, 12 bases remained unmatched. Germline-derived CDR1 and CDR2 are GTSNPN and SVGIG (reference sequence). This CDR3 has 13 residues.

The rearrangement joins TRBV18 to TRBJ2-7, with TRBD2 matching over 12 bases. CDR1 is KGHSH and CDR2 is LQKENI in the germline V gene. After removal of 3 bases from V and 2 bases from J, the junction contained 11 bases not matched to a gene. The CDR3 contains 18 residues. CDR3 loop: CASSPQTSGSLPTYEQYF. For the CDR3, the DNA is TGTGCCAGCTCACCTCAGACTAGCGGGAGCCTGCCTACCTACGAGCAGTACTTC.

The chain carries TRBV18 and TRBJ2-7, with 11 bases that match TRBD1. The trim removed 4 bases at V and 5 bases at J, leaving 7 bases unmatched. Germline loops: CDR1 KGHSH, CDR2 LQKENI. The CDR3 runs to 15 residues. The chain's CDR3 is CASSLKGQGVHEQYF. CDR3 coding DNA: TGTGCCAGCTCACTGAAGGGACAGGGGGTGCACGAGCAGTACTTC.

This rearrangement joins TRBV28 to TRBJ2-6; D unclear. Germline CDR1 MDHEN, CDR2 SYDVKM. V shed 7 bases and J shed 4 bases, with 8 bases lying between them. The CDR3 totals 13 residues. Written as DNA, the CDR3 is TGTGCCAGCACTATGCAGGGGGCCAACGTCCTGACTTTC. This codes for CASTMQGANVLTF.

This clone was detected a few times. The rearrangement joins TRBV5-1 to TRBJ2-1; 7 bases are a match to TRBD2. The V gene end was trimmed by 4 bases and the J gene end by 4 bases; junction bases not matched to a gene: 11. CDR1 is SGHRS and CDR2 is YFSETQ in the germline V gene. The CDR3 length is 16 residues. This CDR3 reads CASSPKTSWDYNEQFF. CDR3 nucleotides: TGCGCCAGCAGCCCTAAGACTAGCTGGGATTACAATGAGCAGTTCTTC.

With regard to this clone: One end of the junction varies from germline; a read error may be responsible. This rearrangement joins TRBV27 to TRBJ2-7; maybe TRBD1 (6 bases). This CDR3 has 14 residues. Germline V gene lookup returns CDR1 MNHEY and CDR2 SMNVEV (reference sequence). The CDR3 DNA sequence: TGTGCCAACAGTTTATACCGGACAGCCTACGAGCAGTACTTC. This sequence encodes CANSLYRTAYEQYF.

This rearrangement joins TRBV6-1 to TRBJ2-7; no firm D call. The CDR3 extends over 16 amino acids. CDR1 and CDR2 (germline): MNHNS, SASEGT. Trimming removed 4 bases from V and 0 bases from J, with 16 bases in between. The CDR3 spells CASSGRNRRASYEQYF. The CDR3 region has the DNA TGTGCCAGCAGTGGAAGGAACCGACGGGCCTCCTACGAGCAGTACTTC.

Points on this clone: The germline gene is not matched at one end of the junction; a read error may be the cause. The rearrangement joins TRBV27 to TRBJ2-7, with 14 bases fitting TRBD2. Germline V gene data show CDR1 as MNHEY and CDR2 as SMNVEV (reference sequence). The CDR3 runs to 17 residues. CDR3 nucleotides: TGTGCCAGCAGTATCAATCCGGGACTAGCGGGAGTTTACGGGCAGTACTTC. Its translation is CASSINPGLAGVYGQYF.

The gene calls are TRBV6-5 and TRBJ1-2; no reliable D call. Per the germline V gene, CDR1 is MNHEY and CDR2 is SVGAGI. The V gene lost 0 bases and the J gene lost 4 bases, with 12 bases spanning the gap. The CDR3 spans 15 residues. CDR3 amino acids: CASSYSVGRAYGYTF. CDR3 bases: TGTGCCAGCAGTTACTCGGTCGGGCGGGCCTATGGCTACACCTTC.